This T cell receptor beta chain appears in the sequencing data of a study of T-cell reconstitution after alpha-beta-depleted transplantation in children. Overall study results and limits: The high TCRbeta diversity at day 60 in some patients came from surviving recipient T cells and thymic progenitors. When one year had passed after transplant, most T-cell counts and diversity came from newly produced T cells. Several hundred expanded graft clones reportedly supplied alpha-beta T cells about two months after transplant.

The TCRbeta library incorporated unique molecular identifiers. TCRdb reprocessed the PCR reads with MiXCR, giving one entry per CDR3 protein. The sample carries over 400,000 distinct CDR3 sequences, 43% recorded once. This clonotype has at least ten counts. Its antigen is currently unknown. CDR3 length equals 12 residues. Per the germline V gene, CDR1 is KGHSH and CDR2 is LQKENI. The V end was cut by 2 bases, the J end by 2 bases, with 1 base between. V gene TRBV18 combines with J gene TRBJ2-1; D ambiguous. This receptor was obtained from a girl aged 2 to 10 with aplastic anemia, due to receive a stem cell transplant. Source: PBMCs, taken before TCRalphabeta/CD19-depleted stem cell transplant. The CDR3 sequence: CASSPAYNEQFF. In nucleotides, the CDR3 is TGTGCCAGCTCACCAGCCTACAATGAGCAGTTCTTC. The full variable domain, its missing parts supplied by reference TRBV18 and TRBJ2-1, is NAGVMQNPRHLVRRRGQEARLRCSPMKGHSHVYWYRQLPEEGLKFMVYLQKENIIDESGMPKERFSAEFPKEGPSILRIQQVVRGDSAAYFCASSPAYNEQFFGPGTRLTVL.